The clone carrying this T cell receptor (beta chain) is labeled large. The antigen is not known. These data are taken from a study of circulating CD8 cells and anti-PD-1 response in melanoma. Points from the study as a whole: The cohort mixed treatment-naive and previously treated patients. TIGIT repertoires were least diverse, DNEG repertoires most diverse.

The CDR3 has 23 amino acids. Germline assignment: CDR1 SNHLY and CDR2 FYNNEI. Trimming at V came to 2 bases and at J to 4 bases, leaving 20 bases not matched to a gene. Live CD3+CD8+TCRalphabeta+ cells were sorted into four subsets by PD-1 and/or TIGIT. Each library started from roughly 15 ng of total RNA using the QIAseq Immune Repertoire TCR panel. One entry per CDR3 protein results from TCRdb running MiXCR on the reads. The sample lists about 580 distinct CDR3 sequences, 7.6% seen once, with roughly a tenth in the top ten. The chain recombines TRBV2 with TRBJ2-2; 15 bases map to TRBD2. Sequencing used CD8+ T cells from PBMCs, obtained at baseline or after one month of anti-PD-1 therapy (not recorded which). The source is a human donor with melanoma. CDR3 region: CASSESNPGLAGGLKTVTGELFF. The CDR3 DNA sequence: TGTGCCAGCAGTGAAAGTAACCCCGGACTAGCGGGGGGGCTCAAAACCGTCACCGGGGAGCTGTTTTTT.